These T cell receptor beta chains were read from a single sample in a study of human T cells and chemical hapten exposure. MiXCR was run by TCRdb on the RACE reads, yielding one entry per CDR3 protein. The table has tens of thousands of distinct CDR3 sequences, around 11% seen once. The source material was whole blood, sampled in connection with sensitization to the hapten diphenylcyclopropenone (DPC). All receptors come from a woman aged 25 to 39 with alopecia areata. Some clones in this sample may be carry-over from other donors' samples. Each CDR3 is given with its conserved first and last residue. The order of the fields is D gene, J gene, V gene, clone size, CDR3 DNA, CDR3 protein. A D gene is named only where the DNA matches it firmly. Size is omitted from some rows. Given values are once, few, many or a class for expanded clones.

d_gene: -; j_gene: TRBJ2-3; v_gene: TRBV28; abundance: few; CDR3nt: TGTGCCAGCAGTGGGGCTACAAGTTTGGCAGATACGCAGTATTTT; CDR3aa: CASSGATSLADTQYF
d_gene: TRBD2; j_gene: TRBJ2-5; v_gene: TRBV5-1; abundance: many; CDR3nt: TGCGCCAGCAGCTTAACGGGAGGGCAAAAAGAGACCCAGTACTTC; CDR3aa: CASSLTGGQKETQYF
d_gene: -; j_gene: TRBJ2-4; v_gene: TRBV9; abundance: -; CDR3nt: TGTGCCAGCGGAGCGACGGGCCTTGGAAACATTCAGTACTTC; CDR3aa: CASGATGLGNIQYF
d_gene: TRBD2; j_gene: TRBJ2-1; v_gene: TRBV19; abundance: -; CDR3nt: TGTGCCAGTAGTATCCTCGGACTAGCGGGAGGGCCGCGGAATGAGCAGTTCTTC; CDR3aa: CASSILGLAGGPRNEQFF
d_gene: TRBD1; j_gene: TRBJ2-7; v_gene: TRBV5-1; abundance: few; CDR3nt: TGCGCCAGCAGCCCCGGGACAGGGGGCTACGAGCAGTACTTC; CDR3aa: CASSPGTGGYEQYF
d_gene: TRBD2; j_gene: TRBJ2-1; v_gene: TRBV6-2/TRBV6-3; abundance: -; CDR3nt: TGTGCCAGCAGTTGGGTAATGGGGCGGGGGAACGACAATGAGCAGTTCTTC; CDR3aa: CASSWVMGRGNDNEQFF
d_gene: -; j_gene: TRBJ1-1; v_gene: TRBV2; abundance: many; CDR3nt: TGTGCCAGCAAAATGAACAGAAACACTGAAGCTTTCTTT; CDR3aa: CASKMNRNTEAFF
d_gene: TRBD2; j_gene: TRBJ2-2; v_gene: TRBV7-3; abundance: many; CDR3nt: TGTGCCAGCAGCTTAACGTCGCGAGCGGGAGAGGGGGAGCTGTTTTTT; CDR3aa: CASSLTSRAGEGELFF
d_gene: -; j_gene: TRBJ2-5; v_gene: TRBV7-8; abundance: medium-sized; CDR3nt: TGTGCCAGCAGCTTGGTCATAGAGACCCAGTACTTC; CDR3aa: CASSLVIETQYF
d_gene: -; j_gene: TRBJ2-7; v_gene: TRBV7-9; abundance: few; CDR3nt: TGTGCCAGCAGCTCCGTGGGGGAGAGAAAAGAAGAGCAGTACTTC; CDR3aa: CASSSVGERKEEQYF
d_gene: TRBD2; j_gene: TRBJ2-2; v_gene: TRBV28; abundance: -; CDR3nt: TGTGCCAGCTCCGGACTAGCGGAGAACACCGGGGAGCTGTTTTTT; CDR3aa: CASSGLAENTGELFF
d_gene: -; j_gene: TRBJ2-7; v_gene: TRBV20-1; abundance: many; CDR3nt: TGCAGTGCTAAGAGGGCGGTGAGCTCCTACGAGCAGTACTTC; CDR3aa: CSAKRAVSSYEQYF
d_gene: -; j_gene: TRBJ2-3; v_gene: TRBV13; abundance: many; CDR3nt: TGTGCCAGCAGCCCAGCGGGTCGCGGCACAGATACGCAGTATTTT; CDR3aa: CASSPAGRGTDTQYF
d_gene: TRBD2; j_gene: TRBJ2-5; v_gene: TRBV12-3/TRBV12-4; abundance: few; CDR3nt: TGTGCCAGCAGCCAGACTAGCGGGAAAGAGACCCAGTACTTC; CDR3aa: CASSQTSGKETQYF
d_gene: -; j_gene: TRBJ1-2; v_gene: TRBV4-3; abundance: many; CDR3nt: TGCGCCAGCAGCCCACGACAGGACTATGGCTACACCTTC; CDR3aa: CASSPRQDYGYTF
d_gene: -; j_gene: TRBJ2-7; v_gene: TRBV5-1; abundance: few; CDR3nt: TGCGCCAGCAGCTTGCAGGGGTCTGCCGGGGAGCAGTACTTC; CDR3aa: CASSLQGSAGEQYF
d_gene: TRBD1; j_gene: TRBJ2-7; v_gene: TRBV4-3; abundance: many; CDR3nt: TGCGCCAGCAGCCACATGACAGGGGGGTCCTACGAGCAGTACTTC; CDR3aa: CASSHMTGGSYEQYF
d_gene: -; j_gene: TRBJ2-1; v_gene: TRBV7-7; abundance: few; CDR3nt: TGTGCTAGCAGCAGGGCCGGGACGAACAATGAGCAGTTCTTC; CDR3aa: CASSRAGTNNEQFF
d_gene: TRBD2; j_gene: TRBJ2-7; v_gene: TRBV27; abundance: few; CDR3nt: TGTGCCAGCAGTCTCAGACCCGGGACTAGTATCGCCGAGCAGTACTTC; CDR3aa: CASSLRPGTSIAEQYF
d_gene: TRBD1; j_gene: TRBJ1-3; v_gene: TRBV9; abundance: few; CDR3nt: TGTGCCAGCAGCGCGGGGACAGCTGGAAACACCATATATTTT; CDR3aa: CASSAGTAGNTIYF
d_gene: TRBD2; j_gene: TRBJ2-1; v_gene: TRBV9; abundance: many; CDR3nt: TGTGCCAGCAGCGTAGGAGCGGGGCGGGTCAATGAGCAGTTCTTC; CDR3aa: CASSVGAGRVNEQFF
d_gene: TRBD1; j_gene: TRBJ2-1; v_gene: TRBV18; abundance: many; CDR3nt: TGTGCCAGCTCAACCCGTCACAGGGGGCGCAGGCATGAGCAGTTCTTC; CDR3aa: CASSTRHRGRRHEQFF
d_gene: TRBD2; j_gene: TRBJ2-1; v_gene: TRBV18; abundance: many; CDR3nt: TGTGCCAGCTCACCACCGGGACTAGCGGGAGGGCTGACGAATGAGCAGTTCTTC; CDR3aa: CASSPPGLAGGLTNEQFF
d_gene: -; j_gene: TRBJ2-3; v_gene: TRBV2; abundance: many; CDR3nt: TGTGCCAGCAGTCCAGAAGGTAGAGATACGCAGTATTTT; CDR3aa: CASSPEGRDTQYF
d_gene: -; j_gene: TRBJ2-6; v_gene: TRBV28; abundance: few; CDR3nt: TGTGCCAGCAGGCCACCGGAGGGATCTGGGGCCAACGTCCTGACTTTC; CDR3aa: CASRPPEGSGANVLTF
d_gene: TRBD2; j_gene: TRBJ2-7; v_gene: TRBV20-1; abundance: many; CDR3nt: TGCAGTGCTAGAGATCCTACGGGAGGGGTCTACGAGCAGTACTTC; CDR3aa: CSARDPTGGVYEQYF
d_gene: -; j_gene: TRBJ1-5; v_gene: TRBV5-8; abundance: -; CDR3nt: TGTGCCAGCAGCTTAAAGGATAGCAATCAGCCCCAGCATTTT; CDR3aa: CASSLKDSNQPQHF
d_gene: -; j_gene: TRBJ2-7; v_gene: TRBV11-2; abundance: many; CDR3nt: TGTGCCAGCAGCCCCGACGGGGGGCCCTACGAGCAGTACTTC; CDR3aa: CASSPDGGPYEQYF
d_gene: TRBD2; j_gene: TRBJ2-1; v_gene: TRBV6-5; abundance: -; CDR3nt: TGTGCCAGCAGCGCCCTTGGTGCGGGAGGGCCCCATGAGCAGTTCTTC; CDR3aa: CASSALGAGGPHEQFF
d_gene: -; j_gene: TRBJ1-5; v_gene: TRBV4-2; abundance: few; CDR3nt: TGTGCCAGCAGCTTTAGGGAGTCGGGCAATCAGCCCCAGCATTTT; CDR3aa: CASSFRESGNQPQHF
d_gene: -; j_gene: TRBJ1-1; v_gene: TRBV11-2; abundance: few; CDR3nt: TGTGCCAGCAGCTCCCTCGGGCTTTACAGGGACGCTTTCTTT; CDR3aa: CASSSLGLYRDAFF
d_gene: -; j_gene: TRBJ2-7; v_gene: TRBV18; abundance: many; CDR3nt: TGTGCCAGCTCGCCTAGGAATCTAGGAGAGCAGTACTTC; CDR3aa: CASSPRNLGEQYF
d_gene: TRBD1; j_gene: TRBJ1-5; v_gene: TRBV20-1; abundance: -; CDR3nt: TGCAGTGCAGTTGACAGGGGCGGTAACAATCAGCCCCAGCATTTT; CDR3aa: CSAVDRGGNNQPQHF
d_gene: -; j_gene: TRBJ2-1; v_gene: TRBV20-1; abundance: few; CDR3nt: TGCAGTGCTATCGGCACTAGACCGGGACACTACAATGAGCAGTTCTTC; CDR3aa: CSAIGTRPGHYNEQFF
d_gene: -; j_gene: TRBJ1-5; v_gene: TRBV20-1; abundance: few; CDR3nt: TGCAGTGCCGGGACTGGGAATCAGCCCCAGCATTTT; CDR3aa: CSAGTGNQPQHF
d_gene: -; j_gene: TRBJ2-5; v_gene: TRBV6-5; abundance: -; CDR3nt: TGTGCCAGCAGTTCCTCGGGGACCCAGTACTTC; CDR3aa: CASSSSGTQYF
d_gene: -; j_gene: TRBJ2-3; v_gene: TRBV5-6; abundance: many; CDR3nt: TGTGCCAGCAGCTTGGGGGGCTTCGGGACGGGCGAGGAAACGCAGTATTTT; CDR3aa: CASSLGGFGTGEETQYF
d_gene: -; j_gene: TRBJ2-6; v_gene: TRBV11-1; abundance: -; CDR3nt: TGTGCCAGCAGCTTAATCGCTAGCTCTGGGGCCAACGTCCTGACTTTC; CDR3aa: CASSLIASSGANVLTF
d_gene: -; j_gene: TRBJ1-1; v_gene: TRBV7-8; abundance: many; CDR3nt: TGTGCCAGCAGCCCATACGGGACACCGAACACTGAAGCTTTCTTT; CDR3aa: CASSPYGTPNTEAFF
d_gene: TRBD1; j_gene: TRBJ1-3; v_gene: TRBV5-1; abundance: few; CDR3nt: TGCGCCAGCAGCTTGGCCCAGGGGGCCACTGGAAACACCATATATTTT; CDR3aa: CASSLAQGATGNTIYF
d_gene: TRBD2; j_gene: TRBJ2-5; v_gene: TRBV28; abundance: many; CDR3nt: TGTGCCAGCAGTTCCCGACTAGCGGGAGCGCAAGAGACCCAGTACTTC; CDR3aa: CASSSRLAGAQETQYF
d_gene: -; j_gene: TRBJ1-1; v_gene: TRBV4-2; abundance: many; CDR3nt: TGTGCCAGCAGCCAATCGGTATCTGGGACTGAAGCTTTCTTT; CDR3aa: CASSQSVSGTEAFF
d_gene: TRBD1; j_gene: TRBJ1-4; v_gene: TRBV4-2; abundance: many; CDR3nt: TGTGCCAGCAGCTACCCGGTGACAGGGAAACGGGTTAGTGAAAAACTGTTTTTT; CDR3aa: CASSYPVTGKRVSEKLFF
d_gene: -; j_gene: TRBJ2-1; v_gene: TRBV3-1; abundance: many; CDR3nt: TGTGCAACCGCCCAGGGGGCGGGAGGGGATGAGCAGTTCTTC; CDR3aa: CATAQGAGGDEQFF
d_gene: TRBD1; j_gene: TRBJ2-3; v_gene: TRBV28; abundance: few; CDR3nt: TGTGCCAGCAGTCTCTCCGGGACAGGGAAGACAGATACGCAGTATTTT; CDR3aa: CASSLSGTGKTDTQYF
d_gene: TRBD1; j_gene: TRBJ1-1; v_gene: TRBV12-3/TRBV12-4; abundance: many; CDR3nt: TGTGCCAGCAGTTTAGCTACAGGGGCGAACACTGAAGCTTTCTTT; CDR3aa: CASSLATGANTEAFF
d_gene: TRBD1; j_gene: TRBJ1-6; v_gene: TRBV20-1; abundance: many; CDR3nt: TGCAGTGCTACAACAGGGGATTCACCCCTCCACTTT; CDR3aa: CSATTGDSPLHF